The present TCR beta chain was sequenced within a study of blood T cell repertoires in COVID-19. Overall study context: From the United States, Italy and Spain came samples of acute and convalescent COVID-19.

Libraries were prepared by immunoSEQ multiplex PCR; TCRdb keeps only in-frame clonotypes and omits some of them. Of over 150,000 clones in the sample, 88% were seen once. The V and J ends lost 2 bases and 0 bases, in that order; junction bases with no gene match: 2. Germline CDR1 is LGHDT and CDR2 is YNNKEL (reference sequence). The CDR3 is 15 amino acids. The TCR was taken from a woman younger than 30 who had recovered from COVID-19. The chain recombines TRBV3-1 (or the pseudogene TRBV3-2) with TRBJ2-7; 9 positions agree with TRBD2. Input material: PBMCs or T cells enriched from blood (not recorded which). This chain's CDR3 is CASSQYSGGSYEQYF. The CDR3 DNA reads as TGTGCCAGCAGCCAATATAGCGGGGGCTCCTACGAGCAGTACTTC.